A selection of T cell receptor beta chains follows, all from one sample in a study of beta chain features in type 1 diabetes. Sequenced by immunoSEQ multiplex PCR; TCRdb stores in-frame clones only, minus some. The sample lists over 200,000 clones, around 9.9% occurring once. The sample comprised naive CD4+ T cells from blood. The receptors were gathered from a man aged 25-45 years with type 1 diabetes. Each CDR3 is given without its conserved first and last residue. Where a row states a size, it is once, few, many or the class of an expanded clone; other rows omit it.

cdr3_length,v_call,clone_size,j_call,cdr3_aa
14,TRBV5-1,few,TRBJ2-1,ASSPLVADLDNEQF
11,TRBV9,NA,TRBJ1-2,ASSAGQGEGYT
12,TRBV28,NA,TRBJ2-3,ASSPLTSGGTQY
12,TRBV5-1,few,TRBJ2-2,ASTGRANTGELF
12,TRBV7-2,NA,TRBJ2-7,ASSLVQADYEQY
13,TRBV10-3,few,TRBJ1-1,AISETTGGSTEAF
13,TRBV5-4,few,TRBJ2-3,ASSRGGQGTDTQY
13,TRBV5-4,few,TRBJ2-7,ASSLFPTSSYEQY
12,TRBV19,few,TRBJ1-6,ASSITGSSSPLH
9,TRBV6-5,few,TRBJ1-3,ASEKGNTIY
12,TRBV7-9,NA,TRBJ2-7,ASSVRQGNGEQY
15,TRBV4-2,few,TRBJ2-2,ASSQEPGGGVTGELF
16,TRBV4-1,NA,TRBJ1-5,ASSQVLLQGASNQPQH
11,TRBV7-3,NA,TRBJ1-2,ASGIRGIGGYT
12,TRBV11-2,few,TRBJ2-1,ASSLGGPRIEQF
12,TRBV19,few,TRBJ1-5,ASSMRGPNQPQH
10,TRBV11-2,NA,TRBJ1-4,ASAGFNEKLF
14,TRBV5-1,NA,TRBJ2-1,ASSLASGGPLNEQF
13,TRBV7-2,few,TRBJ2-3,ASSVRGGTSDTQY
10,TRBV6-5,few,TRBJ2-7,ASSYPGNEQY
14,TRBV15,NA,TRBJ1-1,ATSRDIGQSNTEAF
15,TRBV14,few,TRBJ1-1,ASSPQGASLLGTEAF
13,TRBV10-3,few,TRBJ1-4,AISESRRSNEKLF
13,TRBV7-2,few,TRBJ2-3,ASSYTSSSTDTQY
12,TRBV2,few,TRBJ2-1,ASTKRGSGGEQF
15,TRBV7-2,NA,TRBJ2-5,ASRTGLAGSHGETQY
14,TRBV4-1,few,TRBJ2-3,ASSQGLPLVTDTQY
11,TRBV7-2,few,TRBJ2-7,ASSLLPQGEQY
13,TRBV7-9,NA,TRBJ2-5,ASSLGTGVGETQY
14,TRBV5-1,NA,TRBJ2-2,ASSRGTAVSTGELF
11,TRBV19,NA,TRBJ1-4,ASSNRVAEKLF
11,TRBV27,NA,TRBJ2-5,ASSGGRGETQY
13,TRBV19,NA,TRBJ2-6,ASSIGPRGANVLT
12,TRBV28,once,TRBJ2-3,ATYRTASTDTQY
13,TRBV5-4,NA,TRBJ2-1,ASSQGQGGSNEQF
13,TRBV5-1,NA,TRBJ2-7,ASSLASGGTYEQY
13,TRBV7-3,NA,TRBJ2-2,ASSLTGTNTGELF
12,TRBV7-9,NA,TRBJ2-5,ASSFGTSPETQY
14,TRBV9,NA,TRBJ2-2,ASSERGRGAVGELF
13,TRBV7-2,NA,TRBJ1-6,ASSLVAGLNSPLH
11,TRBV27,NA,TRBJ1-5,ASSLGPDQPQH
12,TRBV13,NA,TRBJ1-1,ASRSGGGRTEAF
13,TRBV15,NA,TRBJ1-4,ATSRSGLGNEKLF
8,TRBV2,NA,TRBJ1-6,ASRLLSLH
13,TRBV11-2,few,TRBJ2-5,ASSLRPKGAETQY
14,TRBV18,NA,TRBJ2-3,ASSPVAGSSTDTQY
12,TRBV19,few,TRBJ2-2,ASSRTANTGELF
14,TRBV28,NA,TRBJ2-1,ASSSPASGTYNEQF
15,TRBV7-9,NA,TRBJ2-3,ASSSHSGTSYTDTQY
16,TRBV5-1,NA,TRBJ2-7,ASSPLYPAGRVSYEQY
12,TRBV28,few,TRBJ1-1,ATFRGGANTEAF
12,TRBV30,NA,TRBJ1-5,AWSDWGRNQPQH
14,TRBV14,NA,TRBJ2-1,ASSQDWGQGSNEQF
10,TRBV29-1,few,TRBJ1-3,SIRGAGNTIY
13,TRBV2,few,TRBJ1-6,ASSENGQGQSPLH
14,TRBV11-2,NA,TRBJ2-5,ASSLGLTSVDETQY
11,TRBV5-5,few,TRBJ2-5,ASSRWGEETQY